Listed below are T cell receptor beta chains from one sample, sequenced in a study of OX40 agonist ivuxolimab in advanced cancers. The table came from immunoSEQ multiplex PCR; TCRdb's copy has only in-frame clones and leaves some out. The table records roughly 34,000 clones, approximately 90% of them present only once. The material was CD4+ or CD8+ T cells sorted from blood, obtained in a trial of the OX40 agonist ivuxolimab. These receptors all stem from an adult with an advanced solid tumor such as melanoma, head and neck, liver or kidney cancer. Both conserved end residues are part of each CDR3. The D gene is left open where the match is weak. Size values are once, few and many counts, or a class for expanded clones, and some rows have none.

J gene,clone size,V gene,D gene,CDR3 DNA,CDR3 protein
TRBJ1-5,few,TRBV19,TRBD1,TGTGCCAGTAGTACCGGACAGGGTGTGGGGCCCCAGCATTTT,CASSTGQGVGPQHF
TRBJ1-2,once,TRBV4-3,-,TGCGCCAGCAGCCGGAAAGAGGGGAGCTATGGCTACACCTTC,CASSRKEGSYGYTF
TRBJ2-2,once,TRBV5-4,TRBD1,TGTGCCAGCAGCAAGGGACAGGGAAGGACCGGGGAGCTGTTTTTT,CASSKGQGRTGELFF
TRBJ2-5,-,TRBV28,-,TGTGCCAGCAGTTTAGGGAATCACCAAGAGACCCAGTACTTC,CASSLGNHQETQYF
TRBJ1-2,-,TRBV5-5,-,TGTGCCAGCAACATCGGTAGTGACTATGGCTACACCTTC,CASNIGSDYGYTF
TRBJ1-4,-,TRBV7-2,-,TGTGCCAGCAGCTTGGGGATAGGTGAAAAACTGTTTTTT,CASSLGIGEKLFF
TRBJ1-5,-,TRBV5-3,-,TGTGCCAGAAGGTTCGCAGGTAAAAGCAATCAGCCCCAGCATTTT,CARRFAGKSNQPQHF
TRBJ2-3,-,TRBV28,-,TGTGCCAGCACAGTTACAGATACGCAGTATTTT,CASTVTDTQYF
TRBJ1-1,-,TRBV5-4,TRBD1,TGTGCCAGCAGCTTACAGGGGGCCGATGAAGCTTTCTTT,CASSLQGADEAFF
TRBJ2-2,-,TRBV2,-,TGTGCCCTTGGGGCGCGGGGTACGAACACCGGGGAGCTGTTTTTT,CALGARGTNTGELFF
TRBJ1-2,-,TRBV28,TRBD1,TGTGCCAGCAGTTTTGGGACAGGGCTTTACACCTTC,CASSFGTGLYTF
TRBJ1-1,-,TRBV2,-,TGTGCCAGCTCCGACGGGCATTTTTCGGCTGAGAACACTGAAGCTTTCTTT,CASSDGHFSAENTEAFF
TRBJ2-7,once,TRBV5-4,-,TGTGCCAGCAGCCCGGGTCTGGGGAATCCGTACGAGCAGTACTTC,CASSPGLGNPYEQYF
TRBJ1-2,-,TRBV6-5,TRBD1,TGTGCCAGCAGTTACGCGGACAGGGGGCGAGGCTACACCTTC,CASSYADRGRGYTF
TRBJ1-1,-,TRBV25-1,-,TGTGCCAGCAGCAGGGCTCCGAACACTGAAGCTTTCTTT,CASSRAPNTEAFF
TRBJ2-3,-,TRBV7-8,TRBD1,TGTGCCAGCAGCTTTCAGGGGGCGTTGACAGATACGCAGTATTTT,CASSFQGALTDTQYF
TRBJ2-3,once,TRBV5-1,TRBD2,TGCGCCAGCAGCCTAGCGGGAGGGAGCACAGATACGCAGTATTTT,CASSLAGGSTDTQYF
TRBJ2-3,-,TRBV27,-,TGTGCCAGCAGGGGACCCCACAGCACAGATACGCAGTATTTT,CASRGPHSTDTQYF
TRBJ1-5,-,TRBV2,TRBD1,TGTGCCAGCAGTTGGACAGGGGGCCGTCGGCAGCCCCAGCATTTT,CASSWTGGRRQPQHF
TRBJ2-1,-,TRBV6-1,-,TGTGCCAGCACGGTTAGGGGCGTCTATGAGCAGTTCTTC,CASTVRGVYEQFF
TRBJ2-1,-,TRBV7-2,-,TGTGCCAGCGTTGGCGGGGTGTCGTACAATGAGCAGTTCTTC,CASVGGVSYNEQFF
TRBJ1-2,-,TRBV5-1,-,TGCGCCAGCAGCTTGATGGTCGGGAGAGCTAACTATGGCTACACCTTC,CASSLMVGRANYGYTF
TRBJ1-2,-,TRBV15,TRBD1,TGTGCCACCAGCAGAGATCTAGGGACAGGCCAGGTCTATGGCTACACCTTC,CATSRDLGTGQVYGYTF
TRBJ2-1,-,TRBV7-3,-,TGTGCCAGCAGCTTAGGGGGAACTAATTACAATGAGCAGTTCTTC,CASSLGGTNYNEQFF
TRBJ1-2,-,TRBV5-5,-,TGTGCCAGCTCTTGGGGCCAGGGGCTAACCGGCTACACCTTC,CASSWGQGLTGYTF
TRBJ1-1,-,TRBV27,-,TGTGCCAACCACTTTGGGGGGGGCTCGAACACTGAAGCTTTCTTT,CANHFGGGSNTEAFF
TRBJ2-1,-,TRBV7-2,TRBD1,TGTGCCAGCAGCTTGGGGACAGCCTTATTAGCCAATGAGCAGTTCTTC,CASSLGTALLANEQFF
TRBJ2-6,-,TRBV6-1,-,TGTGCCAGCAGTGAAGTTCTTGGTAGAGCATCGGACTCTGGGGCCAACGTCCTGACTTTC,CASSEVLGRASDSGANVLTF
TRBJ1-1,few,TRBV2,-,TGTGCCAGCACCGAGGGAGGGGGCACTGAAGCTTTCTTT,CASTEGGGTEAFF
TRBJ1-1,once,TRBV30,-,TGTGCCTGGAGTAAGCAGCAGAACACTGAAGCTTTCTTT,CAWSKQQNTEAFF
TRBJ1-1,-,TRBV6-5,-,TGTGCCAGCAGTCGATCCTTTTTAGAAGACACTGAAGCTTTCTTT,CASSRSFLEDTEAFF
TRBJ2-3,-,TRBV5-1,TRBD1,TGCGCCAGTGTTCCGGGACAGAGCACAGATACGCAGTATTTT,CASVPGQSTDTQYF
TRBJ2-7,-,TRBV5-1,TRBD1,TGCGCCAGCAGCGCCGGGACAGGGGATATCTACGAGCAGTACTTC,CASSAGTGDIYEQYF
TRBJ2-3,-,TRBV27,-,TGTGCCAGCAGTCAGTCCTCCTGGGGGGAACTGGCAGATACGCAGTATTTT,CASSQSSWGELADTQYF
TRBJ1-3,-,TRBV5-6,-,TGTGCCAGCAGCTTGGGACAGCTTGGAAACACCATATATTTT,CASSLGQLGNTIYF
TRBJ1-6,-,TRBV5-4,TRBD1,TGTGCCAGCAGCTCGGACAGGGGGACATCACCCCTCCACTTT,CASSSDRGTSPLHF
TRBJ1-2,-,TRBV5-5,-,TGTGCCAGCAGCCCGGAGGGGGGGAGGCGGAACTATGGCTACACCTTC,CASSPEGGRRNYGYTF
TRBJ2-7,-,TRBV21-1,-,TGTGCCGCCTCGGGCAGGACCCCCTACGAGCAGTACTTC,CAASGRTPYEQYF
TRBJ2-7,-,TRBV9,-,TGTGCCAGCAGCGTAACCCAGGGGTCCTACGAGCAGTACTTC,CASSVTQGSYEQYF
TRBJ2-3,-,TRBV4-1,TRBD1,TGCGCCAGCAGCCAACTTGACAGGGGGAACACAGATACGCAGTATTTT,CASSQLDRGNTDTQYF
TRBJ2-2,-,TRBV7-3,TRBD2,TGTGCCAGCAGCTGGACTAGTTACTCCGGGGAGCTGTTTTTT,CASSWTSYSGELFF
TRBJ2-3,-,TRBV5-4,TRBD1,TGTGCCAGCAATCCAGGACAGGGAAGGGATACGCAGTATTTT,CASNPGQGRDTQYF
TRBJ1-3,-,TRBV19,-,TGTGCCAGTAGTATGTCTTATCGGACAGTCCTCTCTGGAAACACCATATATTTT,CASSMSYRTVLSGNTIYF
TRBJ1-3,-,TRBV19,-,TGTGCCAGTAGTGCTGCGGGAAGGGCTGGAAACACCATATATTTT,CASSAAGRAGNTIYF
TRBJ2-3,-,TRBV7-9,-,TGTGCCAGCAGCTTAGCGCACAGCACAGATACGCAGTATTTT,CASSLAHSTDTQYF
TRBJ1-1,-,TRBV6-6,-,TGTGCCAGCAGCGCCCTCACTGAAGCTTTCTTT,CASSALTEAFF
TRBJ2-2,-,TRBV11-2,TRBD2,TGTGCCAGCTTTCGGCTAGCGGGGGGGCAAGTCGGGGAGCTGTTTTTT,CASFRLAGGQVGELFF
TRBJ2-7,-,TRBV27,-,TGTGCCAGCAGTGCCCGGGCCTCAGGATCCTACGAGCAGTACTTC,CASSARASGSYEQYF
TRBJ2-1,-,TRBV5-1,TRBD2,TGCGCCAGCAGTTTAGACGGGAGGAATGAGCAGTTCTTC,CASSLDGRNEQFF
TRBJ2-7,-,TRBV5-1,TRBD2,TGCGCCAGCAACGAGATGGGAGGGCCCCGCTACGAGCAGTACTTC,CASNEMGGPRYEQYF